Each of the 3 T cell receptor beta chains below was sequenced from the same sample in a study of cytomegalovirus exposure and HLA in healthy donors. The PCR contained 60 Vbeta and 13 Jbeta primers. Data came from immunoSEQ multiplex PCR; TCRdb stores just in-frame clones and leaves some out. The top ten clones hold 1.5% of a sample with about 170,000 clones, roughly 85% of them seen once. Material for sequencing was PBMCs. The receptors derive from a male donor in good health and CMV-seronegative.

This rearrangement joins TRBV5-4 to TRBJ2-2, with 8 bases matching TRBD2. This CDR3 is 18 amino acids long. V shed 0 bases and J 2 bases; nucleotides not matched to a gene: 9. CDR1 and CDR2 from the germline V gene are SGHNT and YYREEE (reference sequence). The DNA of the CDR3 is TGTGCCAGCAGCTTGGCCTCCAGCGGGAGTATAAACACCGGGGAGCTGTTTTTT. This encodes CASSLASSGSINTGELFF.

The table lists this clone with a count of one. The V gene is TRBV4-1, the J gene TRBJ2-5, with no clear D. Germline V gene lookup returns CDR1 MGHRA and CDR2 YSYEKL. V was trimmed by 4 bases and J by 4 bases, leaving 10 bases between them. This CDR3 has 13 residues. DNA of the CDR3: TGCGCCAGCAGCCCGAACATTGGAGAGACCCAGTACTTC. Its protein product is CASSPNIGETQYF.

J is TRBJ2-2 and V is TRBV14, with 12 bases lining up with TRBD2. Germline V gene data show CDR1 as SGHDN and CDR2 as FVKESK. Germline trimming cut 6 bases from V and 4 bases from J; bases unmatched to any gene: 6. CDR3 length: 16 amino acids. The CDR3 bases are TGTGCCAGCAGTAGACTAGCGGGAGTTTCCACCGGGGAGCTGTTTTTT. The encoded protein is CASSRLAGVSTGELFF.